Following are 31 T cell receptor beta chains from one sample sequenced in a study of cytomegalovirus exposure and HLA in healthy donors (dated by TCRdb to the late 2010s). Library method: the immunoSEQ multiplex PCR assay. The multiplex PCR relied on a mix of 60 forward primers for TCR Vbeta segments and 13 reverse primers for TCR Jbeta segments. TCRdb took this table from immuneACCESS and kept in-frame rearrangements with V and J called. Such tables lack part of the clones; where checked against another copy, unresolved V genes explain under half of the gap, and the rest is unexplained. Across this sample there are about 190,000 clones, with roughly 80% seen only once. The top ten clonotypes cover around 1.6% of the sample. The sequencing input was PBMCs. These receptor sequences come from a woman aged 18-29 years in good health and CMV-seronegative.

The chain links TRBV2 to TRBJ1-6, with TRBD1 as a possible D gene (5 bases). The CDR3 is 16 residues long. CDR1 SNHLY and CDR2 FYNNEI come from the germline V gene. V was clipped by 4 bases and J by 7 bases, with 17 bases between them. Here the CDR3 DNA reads TGTGCCAGCAGTGGAGAATTGGCAGGGTGGAATTCACCCCTCCACTTT. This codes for CASSGELAGWNSPLHF.

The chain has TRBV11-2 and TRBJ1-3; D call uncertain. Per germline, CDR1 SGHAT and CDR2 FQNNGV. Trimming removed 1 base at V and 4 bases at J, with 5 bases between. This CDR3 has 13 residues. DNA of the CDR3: TGTGCCAGCAGCTTAGGCGGGGGAAACACCATATATTTT. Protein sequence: CASSLGGGNTIYF.

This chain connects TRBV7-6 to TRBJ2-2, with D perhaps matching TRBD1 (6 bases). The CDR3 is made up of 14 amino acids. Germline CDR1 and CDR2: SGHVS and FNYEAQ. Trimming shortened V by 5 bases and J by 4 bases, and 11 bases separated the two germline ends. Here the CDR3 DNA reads TGTGCCAGCAGCCTGACAGGCCCCACCGGGGAGCTGTTTTTT. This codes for CASSLTGPTGELFF.

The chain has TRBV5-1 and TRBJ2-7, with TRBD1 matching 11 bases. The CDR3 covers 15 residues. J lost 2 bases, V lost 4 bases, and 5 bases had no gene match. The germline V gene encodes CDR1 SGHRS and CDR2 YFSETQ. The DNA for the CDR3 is TGCGCCAGCAGCACGACGGGACAGGGGGCCTACGAGCAGTACTTC. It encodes CASSTTGQGAYEQYF.

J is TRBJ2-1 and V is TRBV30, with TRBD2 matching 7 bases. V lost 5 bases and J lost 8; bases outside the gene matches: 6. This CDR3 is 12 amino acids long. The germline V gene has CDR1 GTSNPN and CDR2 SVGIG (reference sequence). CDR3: CAWELASDEQFF. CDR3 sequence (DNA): TGTGCCTGGGAACTAGCGTCAGATGAGCAGTTCTTC.

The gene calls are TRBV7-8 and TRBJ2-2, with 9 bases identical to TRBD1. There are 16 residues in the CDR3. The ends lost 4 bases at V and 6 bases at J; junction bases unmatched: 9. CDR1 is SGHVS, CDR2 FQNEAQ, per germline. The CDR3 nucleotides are TGTGCCAGCAGCTCAACAGGGGGCTGGGTACCCGGGGAGCTGTTTTTT. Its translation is CASSSTGGWVPGELFF.

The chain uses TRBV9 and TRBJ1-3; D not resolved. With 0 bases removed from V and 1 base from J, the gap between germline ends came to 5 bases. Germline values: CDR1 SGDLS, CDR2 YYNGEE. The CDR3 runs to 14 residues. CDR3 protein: CASSVDGSGNTIYF. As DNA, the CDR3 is TGTGCCAGCAGCGTAGACGGGTCTGGAAACACCATATATTTT.

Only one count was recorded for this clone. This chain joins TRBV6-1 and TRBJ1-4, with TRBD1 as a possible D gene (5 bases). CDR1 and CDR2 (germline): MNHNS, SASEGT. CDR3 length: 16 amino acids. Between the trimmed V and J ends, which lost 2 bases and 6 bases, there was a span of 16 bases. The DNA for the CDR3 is TGTGCCAGCAGTGAACGTAGGGGATCCGTTCATGAAAAACTGTTTTTT. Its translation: CASSERRGSVHEKLFF.

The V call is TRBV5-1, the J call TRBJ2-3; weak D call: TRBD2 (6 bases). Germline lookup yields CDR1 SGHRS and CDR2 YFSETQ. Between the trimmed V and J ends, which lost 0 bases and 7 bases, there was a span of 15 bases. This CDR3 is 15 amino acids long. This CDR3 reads CASSLEGTAQNTQYF. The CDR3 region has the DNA TGCGCCAGCAGCTTGGAGGGGACTGCCCAAAATACGCAGTATTTT.

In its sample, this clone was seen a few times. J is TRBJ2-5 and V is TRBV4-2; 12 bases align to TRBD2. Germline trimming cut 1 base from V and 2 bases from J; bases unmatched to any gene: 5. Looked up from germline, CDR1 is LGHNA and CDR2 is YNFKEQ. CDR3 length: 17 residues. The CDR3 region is CASSQVGLAGGQETQYF. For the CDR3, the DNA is TGTGCCAGCAGCCAAGTAGGGCTAGCGGGGGGGCAAGAGACCCAGTACTTC.

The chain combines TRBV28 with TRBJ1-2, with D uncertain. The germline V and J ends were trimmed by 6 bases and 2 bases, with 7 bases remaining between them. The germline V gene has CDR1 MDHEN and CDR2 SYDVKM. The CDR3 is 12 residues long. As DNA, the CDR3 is TGTGCCAGCAGCGGCGGGAACTATGGCTACACCTTC. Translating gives CASSGGNYGYTF.

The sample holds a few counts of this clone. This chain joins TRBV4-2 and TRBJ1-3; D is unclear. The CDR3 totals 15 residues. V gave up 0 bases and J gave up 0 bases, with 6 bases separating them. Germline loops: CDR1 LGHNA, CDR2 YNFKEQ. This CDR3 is CASSQEGVSGNTIYF. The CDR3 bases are TGTGCCAGCAGCCAAGAAGGAGTCTCTGGAAACACCATATATTTT.

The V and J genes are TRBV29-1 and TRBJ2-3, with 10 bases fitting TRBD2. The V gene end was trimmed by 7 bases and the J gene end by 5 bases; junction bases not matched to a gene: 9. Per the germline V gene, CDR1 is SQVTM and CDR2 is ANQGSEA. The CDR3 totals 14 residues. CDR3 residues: CSDATSGKGDTQYF. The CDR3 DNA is TGCAGCGATGCAACTAGCGGGAAGGGAGATACGCAGTATTTT.

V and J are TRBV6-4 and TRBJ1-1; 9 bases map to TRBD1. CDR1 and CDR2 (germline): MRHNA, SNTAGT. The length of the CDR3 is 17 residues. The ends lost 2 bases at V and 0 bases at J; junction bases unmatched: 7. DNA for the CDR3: TGTGCCAGCAGTGACCTCAACAGGGGGCGCGTGAACACTGAAGCTTTCTTT. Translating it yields CASSDLNRGRVNTEAFF.

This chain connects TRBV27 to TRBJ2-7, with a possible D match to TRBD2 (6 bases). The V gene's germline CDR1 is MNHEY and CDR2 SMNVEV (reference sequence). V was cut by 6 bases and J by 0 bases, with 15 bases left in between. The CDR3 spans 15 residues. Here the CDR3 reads CASSALREVSYEQYF. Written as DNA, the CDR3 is TGTGCCAGCAGCGCCCTAAGGGAGGTCTCCTACGAGCAGTACTTC.

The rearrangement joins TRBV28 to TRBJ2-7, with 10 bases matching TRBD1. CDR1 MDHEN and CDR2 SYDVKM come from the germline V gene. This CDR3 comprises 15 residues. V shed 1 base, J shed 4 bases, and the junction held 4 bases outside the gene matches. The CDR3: CASSLSGQGVYEQYF. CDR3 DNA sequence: TGTGCCAGCAGTTTATCTGGACAGGGGGTTTACGAGCAGTACTTC.

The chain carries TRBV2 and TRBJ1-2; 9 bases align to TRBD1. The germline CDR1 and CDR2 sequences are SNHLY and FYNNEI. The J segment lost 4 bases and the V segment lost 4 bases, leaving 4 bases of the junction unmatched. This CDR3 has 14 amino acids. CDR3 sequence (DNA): TGTGCCAGCAGTGTCGGACAGGGGATCTATGGCTACACCTTC. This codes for CASSVGQGIYGYTF.

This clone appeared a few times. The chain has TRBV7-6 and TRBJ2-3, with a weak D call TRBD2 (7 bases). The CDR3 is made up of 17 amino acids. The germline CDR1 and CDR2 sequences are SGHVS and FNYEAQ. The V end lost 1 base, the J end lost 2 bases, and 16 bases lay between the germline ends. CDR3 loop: CASSLGRAGAYTDTQYF. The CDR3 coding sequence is TGTGCCAGCAGCTTAGGTCGCGCGGGGGCGTACACAGATACGCAGTATTTT.

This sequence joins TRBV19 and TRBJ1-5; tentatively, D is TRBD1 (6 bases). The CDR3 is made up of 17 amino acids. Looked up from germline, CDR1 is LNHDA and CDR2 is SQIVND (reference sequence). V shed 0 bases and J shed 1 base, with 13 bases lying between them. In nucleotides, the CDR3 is TGTGCCAGTAGTATAGATCCCGGGACACACAGCAATCAGCCCCAGCATTTT. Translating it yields CASSIDPGTHSNQPQHF.

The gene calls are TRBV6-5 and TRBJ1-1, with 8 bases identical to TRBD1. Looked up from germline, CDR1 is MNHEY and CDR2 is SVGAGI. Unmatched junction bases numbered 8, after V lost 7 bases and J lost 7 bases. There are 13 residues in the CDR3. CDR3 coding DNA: TGTGCCAGCATAAACGCAGGGGGCGGTGAAGCTTTCTTT. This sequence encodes CASINAGGGEAFF.

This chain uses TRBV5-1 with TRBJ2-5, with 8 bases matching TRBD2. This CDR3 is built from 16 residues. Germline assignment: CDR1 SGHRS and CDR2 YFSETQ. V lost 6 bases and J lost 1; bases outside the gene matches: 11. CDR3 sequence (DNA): TGCGCCAGCACAGGTAGGGCAGCGGGGGCCCAAGAGACCCAGTACTTC. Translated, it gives CASTGRAAGAQETQYF.

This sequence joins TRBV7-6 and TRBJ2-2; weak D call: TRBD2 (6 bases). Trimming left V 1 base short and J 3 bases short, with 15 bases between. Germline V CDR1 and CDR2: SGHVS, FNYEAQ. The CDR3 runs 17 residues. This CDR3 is CASSLEGGGADTGELFF. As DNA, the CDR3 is TGTGCCAGCAGCTTAGAGGGTGGCGGGGCGGACACCGGGGAGCTGTTTTTT.

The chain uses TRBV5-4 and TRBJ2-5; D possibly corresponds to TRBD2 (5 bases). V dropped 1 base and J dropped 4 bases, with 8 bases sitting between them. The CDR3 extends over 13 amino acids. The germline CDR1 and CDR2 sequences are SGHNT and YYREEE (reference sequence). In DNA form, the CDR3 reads TGTGCCAGCAGCTTGTCTGGGAGAGAGACCCAGTACTTC. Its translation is CASSLSGRETQYF.

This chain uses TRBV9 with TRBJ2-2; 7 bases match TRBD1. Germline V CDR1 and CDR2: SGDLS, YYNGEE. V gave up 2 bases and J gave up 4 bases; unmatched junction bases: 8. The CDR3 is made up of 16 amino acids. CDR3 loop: CASSVGRGSGTGELFF. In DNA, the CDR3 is TGTGCCAGCAGCGTGGGCAGGGGGTCGGGCACCGGGGAGCTGTTTTTT.

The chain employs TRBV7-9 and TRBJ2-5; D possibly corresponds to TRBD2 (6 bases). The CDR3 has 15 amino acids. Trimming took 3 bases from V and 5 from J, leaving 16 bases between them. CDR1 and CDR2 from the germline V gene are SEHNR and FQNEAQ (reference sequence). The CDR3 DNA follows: TGTGCCAGCAGCTTCAGGCGGGACCCTGGGGAGACCCAGTACTTC. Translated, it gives CASSFRRDPGETQYF.

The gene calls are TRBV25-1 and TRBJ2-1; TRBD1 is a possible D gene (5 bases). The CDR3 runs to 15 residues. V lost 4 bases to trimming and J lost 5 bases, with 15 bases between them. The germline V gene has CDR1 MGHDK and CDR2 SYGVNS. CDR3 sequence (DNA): TGTGCCAGCAGTGTACGGACACTAACAAACAATGAGCAGTTCTTC. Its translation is CASSVRTLTNNEQFF.

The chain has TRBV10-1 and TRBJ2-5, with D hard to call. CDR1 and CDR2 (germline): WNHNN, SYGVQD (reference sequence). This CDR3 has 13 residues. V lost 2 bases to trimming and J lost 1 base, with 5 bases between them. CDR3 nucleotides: TGCGCCAGCAGTGAGACAGCCCAAGAGACCCAGTACTTC. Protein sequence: CASSETAQETQYF.

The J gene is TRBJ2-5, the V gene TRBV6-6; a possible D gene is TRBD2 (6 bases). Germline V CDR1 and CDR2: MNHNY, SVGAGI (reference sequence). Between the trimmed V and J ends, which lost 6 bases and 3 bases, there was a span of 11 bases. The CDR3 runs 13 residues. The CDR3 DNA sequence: TGTGCCAGCAGCGAGCGGGCGAAAGAGACCCAGTACTTC. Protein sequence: CASSERAKETQYF.

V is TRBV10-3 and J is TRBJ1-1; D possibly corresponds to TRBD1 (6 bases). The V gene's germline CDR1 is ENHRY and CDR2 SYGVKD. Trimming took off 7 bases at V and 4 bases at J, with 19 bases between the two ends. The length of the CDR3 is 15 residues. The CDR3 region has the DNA TGTGCCATCATGCCGACCCCGGACAGCGGCACTGAAGCTTTCTTT. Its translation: CAIMPTPDSGTEAFF.

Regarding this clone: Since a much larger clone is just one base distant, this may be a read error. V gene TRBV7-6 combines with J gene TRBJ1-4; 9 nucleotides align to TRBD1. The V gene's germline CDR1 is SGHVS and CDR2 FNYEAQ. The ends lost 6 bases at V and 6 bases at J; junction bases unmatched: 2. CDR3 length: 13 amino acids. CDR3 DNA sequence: TGTGCCAGCAGTAGGACAGGGGATGAAAAACTGTTTTTT. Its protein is CASSRTGDEKLFF.

CDR3 sequence: CASSSGTGDIQYF. CDR3 DNA sequence: TGTGCCAGCAGCTCCGGGACAGGGGACATTCAGTACTTC. The chain recombines TRBV7-9 with TRBJ2-4; 10 bases line up with TRBD1. Germline V gene data show CDR1 as SEHNR and CDR2 as FQNEAQ (reference sequence). CDR3 length: 13 residues. The V segment lost 4 bases and the J segment 8 bases; nucleotides outside the gene matches: 2.